This record concerns one T cell receptor (beta chain) sequence. Random hexamers were used to reverse transcribe the RNA input (about 0.45 to 1 ug). The CDR3 of TCR beta was amplified by immunoSEQ multiplex PCR across 54 Vbeta and 13 Jbeta. Via MiXCR, TCRdb re-called the immunoSEQ multiplex PCR reads, giving one row per CDR3 protein. The repertoire holds some 260,000 distinct CDR3 sequences, with around 83% as singletons. Treatment-naive patients with stable or active relapsing-remitting disease were the multiple sclerosis controls. Negative isolation yielded CD8+ and CD4+ T cells; FACS enriched TEMRA cells. Germline trimming cut 5 bases from V and 5 bases from J; bases unmatched to any gene: 7. Germline loops: CDR1 SGHRS, CDR2 YFSETQ. The length of the CDR3 is 14 residues. This record belongs to a study of CD8 T cells in Susac syndrome.

The sequence was obtained from a human donor with multiple sclerosis. The chain is built from TRBV5-1 and TRBJ2-5; 9 bases are a match to TRBD1. The specimen sequenced was CD8+ T cells from PBMCs. The CDR3 loop reads CASRGTGGRETQYF. The CDR3, as DNA: TGCGCCAGCAGAGGCACAGGGGGCCGGGAGACCCAGTACTTC.